The clone carrying this TCR beta chain was seen only a few times. Its antigen is undetermined. Arm-PCR of CDR3 regions and iRepertoire HTBI primers were used to build TCR beta libraries. Each CDR3 protein gets one entry after TCRdb re-called the multiplex PCR reads with MiXCR. This sample has hundreds of thousands of distinct CDR3 sequences, with 25% to 30% found just once. These data come from a study of regulatory T cells in long-lasting Graves disease. Study results and limitations: Newly diagnosed Graves' patients exceeded persistent ones in TCR diversity. It was in persistent disease that TRBV28, TRBJ1-2 and TRBJ2-5 were favored. Comparison showed that persistent patients shared more public clonotypes (about 3,000) than new patients (966).

The CDR3 extends over 15 amino acids. Per germline, CDR1 SGHVS and CDR2 FNYEAQ. Trimming cost V 1 base and J 7 bases, with 14 bases left between them. The time point was: persistent/refractory GD, antithyroid drugs over 5 years with positive TRAb. PBMCs provided the RNA from which the TCR library was made. This receptor was obtained from a female donor with Graves disease. V and J are TRBV7-6 and TRBJ1-5, with D tentatively TRBD1 (5 bases). The sequencing here drew on peripheral blood mononuclear cells (PBMCs), taken when the disease was refractory, from a patient treated with antithyroid drugs. As DNA, the CDR3 is TGTGCCAGCAGCTTAGATCCCGGGACCCGGCAGCCCCAGCATTTT. Its protein product is CASSLDPGTRQPQHF. Supplemented by reference TRBV7-6 and TRBJ1-5, the full variable domain reads GAGVSQSPRYKVTKRGQDVALRCDPISGHVSLYWYRQALGQGPEFLTYFNYEAQQDKSGLPNDRFSAERPEGSISTLTIQRTEQRDSAMYRCASSLDPGTRQPQHFGDGTRLSIL.